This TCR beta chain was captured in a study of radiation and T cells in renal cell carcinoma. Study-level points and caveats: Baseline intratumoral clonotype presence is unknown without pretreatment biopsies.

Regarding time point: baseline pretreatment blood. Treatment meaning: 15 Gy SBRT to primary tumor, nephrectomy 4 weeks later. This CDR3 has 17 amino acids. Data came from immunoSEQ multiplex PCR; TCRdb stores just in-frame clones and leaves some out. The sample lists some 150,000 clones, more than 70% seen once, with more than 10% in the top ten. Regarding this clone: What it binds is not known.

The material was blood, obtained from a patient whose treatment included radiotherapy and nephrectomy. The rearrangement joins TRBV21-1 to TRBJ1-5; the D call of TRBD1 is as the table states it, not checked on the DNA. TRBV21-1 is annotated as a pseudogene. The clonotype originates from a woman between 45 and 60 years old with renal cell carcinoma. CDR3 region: CASTNTGGPYSNQPQHF. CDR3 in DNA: TGTGCCAGCACCAACACAGGGGGCCCTTATAGCAATCAGCCCCAGCATTTT.